This T cell receptor (beta chain) was retrieved from a study of cytomegalovirus exposure and HLA in healthy donors. Those who donated were healthy bone marrow donors. The primer mix had 60 Vbeta and 13 Jbeta primers. Some clones are missing from TCRdb's copy, which holds only in-frame ones; the method was immunoSEQ multiplex PCR. The sample holds some 190,000 clones; approximately 80% are singletons and the top ten take under 1.5%. The CDR3 runs to 17 residues. V trimming: 1 base; J trimming: 7 bases; junction bases outside the gene matches: 13. CDR1 is LGHNA and CDR2 is YSLEER in the germline V gene.

The origin of this receptor is a girl aged 5-17 years in good health and CMV-seropositive. The chain links TRBV4-3 to TRBJ2-3; 8 bases fit TRBD2. The sequencing sample was made of PBMCs. The CDR3 spells CASSQAPGSGTMNTQYF. CDR3 nucleotides: TGCGCCAGCAGCCAAGCCCCCGGTAGCGGGACAATGAATACGCAGTATTTT.